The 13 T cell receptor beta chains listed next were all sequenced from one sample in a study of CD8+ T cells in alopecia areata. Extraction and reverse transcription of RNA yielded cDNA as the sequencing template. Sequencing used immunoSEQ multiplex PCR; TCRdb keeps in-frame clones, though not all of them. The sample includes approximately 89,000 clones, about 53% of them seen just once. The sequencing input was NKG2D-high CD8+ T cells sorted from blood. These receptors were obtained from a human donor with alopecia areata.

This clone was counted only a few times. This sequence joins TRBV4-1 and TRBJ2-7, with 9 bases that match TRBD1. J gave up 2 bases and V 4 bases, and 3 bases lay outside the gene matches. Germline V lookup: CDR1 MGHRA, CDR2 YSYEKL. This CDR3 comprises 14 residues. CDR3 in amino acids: CASSPGQGAYEQYF. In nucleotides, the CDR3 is TGCGCCAGCAGCCCGGGACAGGGAGCCTACGAGCAGTACTTC.

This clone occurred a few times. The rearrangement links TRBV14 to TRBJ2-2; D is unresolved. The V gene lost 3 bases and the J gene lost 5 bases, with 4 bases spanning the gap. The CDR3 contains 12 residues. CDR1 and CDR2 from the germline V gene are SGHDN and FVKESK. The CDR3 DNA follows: TGTGCCAGCAGCCAGACGACCGGGGAGCTGTTTTTT. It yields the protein CASSQTTGELFF.

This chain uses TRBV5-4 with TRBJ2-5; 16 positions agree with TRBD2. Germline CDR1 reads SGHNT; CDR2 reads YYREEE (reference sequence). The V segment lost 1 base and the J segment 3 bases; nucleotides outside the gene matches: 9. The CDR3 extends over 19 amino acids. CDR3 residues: CASSLSPGLAGGQEETQYF. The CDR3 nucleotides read TGTGCCAGCAGCTTGTCCCCGGGACTAGCGGGGGGGCAGGAAGAGACCCAGTACTTC.

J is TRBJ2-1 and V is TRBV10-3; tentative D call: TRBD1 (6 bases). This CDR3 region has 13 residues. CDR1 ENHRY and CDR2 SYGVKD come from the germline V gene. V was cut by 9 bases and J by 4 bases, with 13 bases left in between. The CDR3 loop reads CAITRGLYNEQFF. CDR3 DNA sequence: TGTGCCATTACTAGGGGGTTATACAATGAGCAGTTCTTC.

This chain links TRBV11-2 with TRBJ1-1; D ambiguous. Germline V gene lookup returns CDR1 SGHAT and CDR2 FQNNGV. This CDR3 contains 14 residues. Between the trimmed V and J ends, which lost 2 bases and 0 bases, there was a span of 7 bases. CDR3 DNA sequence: TGTGCCAGCAGCTTAAATCTAGTGAACACTGAAGCTTTCTTT. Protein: CASSLNLVNTEAFF.

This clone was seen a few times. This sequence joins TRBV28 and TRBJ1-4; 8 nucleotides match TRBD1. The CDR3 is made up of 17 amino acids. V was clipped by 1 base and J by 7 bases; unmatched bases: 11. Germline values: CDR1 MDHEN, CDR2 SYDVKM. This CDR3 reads CASSLLSQTGEGEKLFF. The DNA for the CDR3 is TGTGCCAGCAGTTTATTATCACAGACAGGGGAGGGTGAAAAACTGTTTTTT.

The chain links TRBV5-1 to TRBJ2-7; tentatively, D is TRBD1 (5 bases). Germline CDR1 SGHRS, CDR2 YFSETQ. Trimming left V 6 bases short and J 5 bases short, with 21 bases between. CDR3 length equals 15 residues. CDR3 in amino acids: CASKRGQPRRDEQYF. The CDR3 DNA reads TGCGCCAGCAAAAGGGGCCAGCCTCGGAGAGACGAGCAGTACTTC.

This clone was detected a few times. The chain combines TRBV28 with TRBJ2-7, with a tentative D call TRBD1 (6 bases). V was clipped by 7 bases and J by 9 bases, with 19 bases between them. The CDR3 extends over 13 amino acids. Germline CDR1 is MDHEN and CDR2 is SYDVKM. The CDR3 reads CASTTDSYTGQYF. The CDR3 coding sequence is TGTGCCAGCACCACGGACAGCTATACGGGGCAGTACTTC.

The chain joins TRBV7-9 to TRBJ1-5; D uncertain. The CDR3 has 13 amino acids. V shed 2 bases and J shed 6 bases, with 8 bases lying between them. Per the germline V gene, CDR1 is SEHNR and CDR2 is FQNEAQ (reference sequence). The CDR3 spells CASSLRGGQPQHF. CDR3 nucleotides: TGTGCCAGCAGCTTAAGAGGCGGTCAGCCCCAGCATTTT.

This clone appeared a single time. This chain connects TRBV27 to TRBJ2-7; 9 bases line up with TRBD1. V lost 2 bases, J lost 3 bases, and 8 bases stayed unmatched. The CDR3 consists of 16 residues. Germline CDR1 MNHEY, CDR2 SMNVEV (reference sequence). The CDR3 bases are TGTGCCAGCAGTTTAGAGGGTCCGGGACAGGGCTACGAGCAGTACTTC. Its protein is CASSLEGPGQGYEQYF.

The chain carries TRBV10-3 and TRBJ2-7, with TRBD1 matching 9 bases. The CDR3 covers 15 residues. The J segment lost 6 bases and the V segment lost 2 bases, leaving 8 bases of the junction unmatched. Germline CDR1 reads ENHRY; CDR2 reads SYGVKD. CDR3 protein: CAISEATGQGGEQYF. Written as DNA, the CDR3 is TGTGCCATCAGTGAGGCGACGGGACAGGGCGGCGAGCAGTACTTC.

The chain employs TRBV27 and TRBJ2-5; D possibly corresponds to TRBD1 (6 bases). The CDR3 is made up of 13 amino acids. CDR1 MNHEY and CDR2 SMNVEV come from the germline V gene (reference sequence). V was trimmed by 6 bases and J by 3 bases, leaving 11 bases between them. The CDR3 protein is CASSGQIEETQYF. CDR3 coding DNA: TGTGCCAGCAGCGGACAGATAGAAGAGACCCAGTACTTC.

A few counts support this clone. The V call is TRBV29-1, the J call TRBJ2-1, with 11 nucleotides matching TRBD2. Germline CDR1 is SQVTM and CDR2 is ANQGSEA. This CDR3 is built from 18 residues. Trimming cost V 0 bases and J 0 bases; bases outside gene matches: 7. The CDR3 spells CSVEDPTSGVSSYNEQFF. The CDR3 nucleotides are TGCAGCGTTGAAGATCCGACTAGCGGGGTCAGCTCCTACAATGAGCAGTTCTTC.